One TCR beta chain is described in this entry. These data originate in a study of OX40 agonist ivuxolimab in advanced cancers. The overall study: Intravenous ivuxolimab was administered to patients every 2 weeks at 0.01 to 10 mg/kg.

TCRdb keeps only in-frame clones here, not all; method: immunoSEQ multiplex PCR. This sample yields approximately 18,000 clones, of which approximately 81% are seen a single time; roughly 27% belongs to the top ten. This CDR3 comprises 15 residues. V was cut by 4 bases and J by 5 bases, with 17 bases left in between. In germline, CDR1 is SEHNR, CDR2 FQNEAQ (reference sequence). This chain uses TRBV7-9 with TRBJ2-5; D not certain. This specimen was CD4+ or CD8+ T cells sorted from blood, taken in a trial of the OX40 agonist ivuxolimab. The receptor was isolated from an adult with an advanced solid tumor such as melanoma, head and neck, liver or kidney cancer. The CDR3 spells CASSSFEAARETQYF. CDR3 nucleotide sequence: TGTGCCAGCAGCTCCTTCGAGGCGGCCAGGGAGACCCAGTACTTC.